This is a list of T cell receptor beta chains from one sample in a study of T cells expressing NK-cell markers. TCRdb reprocessed the 5' RACE reads, with one entry per CDR3 protein and no DNA. The table lists about 440,000 distinct CDR3 sequences. The sequenced material came from blood T cells: a sorted CD56 or NKG2C T cell subset, CD4+ or CD8+ T cells, or bulk PBMC T cells (not recorded which). These receptors came from a woman aged 18 to 75 in good health. CDR3s include the opening cysteine and the closing phenylalanine or tryptophan.

j_call v_call cdr3_aa
TRBJ2-2 TRBV12-3/TRBV12-4 CASSSPTGGGGPTGELFF
TRBJ1-5 TRBV6-1 CASSTGQHGNQPQHF
TRBJ2-4 TRBV5-6 CASSLGHLGGLNKNIQYF
TRBJ2-1 TRBV12-5 CASGLVNLAGYNEQFF
TRBJ2-1 TRBV11-2 CASSPGPQLAGGYNEQFF
TRBJ2-7 TRBV30 CAWKGDYEQYF
TRBJ1-4 TRBV7-9 CASSPNVAGNEKLFF
TRBJ1-2 TRBV12-3/TRBV12-4 CASTAAGGYTF
TRBJ2-5 TRBV20-1 CSARGRGRRVETQYF
TRBJ2-1 TRBV19 CASRSGRLDNEQFF
TRBJ1-3 TRBV12-3/TRBV12-4 CASSLGQGWQIRWNTIYF
TRBJ2-3 TRBV7-2 CASSLRRILDTQYF
TRBJ2-2 TRBV12-3/TRBV12-4 CASSPTSSGPGELFF
TRBJ2-1 TRBV6-6 CASSYGLDEQFF
TRBJ1-1 TRBV24-1 CATRGGSTEAFF
TRBJ2-5 TRBV20-1 CSARDGHRLEAQYF
TRBJ2-5 TRBV6-1 CAGSPGLAVQETQYF
TRBJ2-1 TRBV19 CASRGFGGSYYNEQFF
TRBJ1-4 TRBV5-1 CASSLGDRANEKLFF
TRBJ2-3 TRBV5-1 CASSLTSPGDTQYF
TRBJ2-1 TRBV24-1 CATSDLSTGASYNEQFF
TRBJ1-1 TRBV5-1 CASSSRGQTNTEAFF
TRBJ2-7 TRBV27 CASSRTTSYEQYF
TRBJ2-5 TRBV9 CASSVDWLGETQYF
TRBJ2-7 TRBV18 CASSPSNLGQNYEQYF
TRBJ2-5 TRBV6-2/TRBV6-3 CASSYSPAGETQYF
TRBJ2-3 TRBV12-5 CASGLADRDYWGTDTQYF
TRBJ2-1 TRBV19 CASSIVVTAYNEQFF
TRBJ2-1 TRBV3-1 CASSQRTGQGASEQFF
TRBJ2-3 TRBV4-2 CASSQEGGVTDTQYF
TRBJ2-1 TRBV20-1 CSARPGTSGLYNEQFF
TRBJ2-3 TRBV20-1 CSARGVAGTDTQYF
TRBJ2-2 TRBV6-5 CASSYQGSDTGELFF
TRBJ2-5 TRBV9 CASSLRDRGRETQYF
TRBJ2-7 TRBV20-1 CSARVWRELFYEQYF
TRBJ2-3 TRBV4-1 CASSQADRSPHDTQYF
TRBJ2-3 TRBV20-1 CSAPRQGATDTQYF
TRBJ2-7 TRBV5-5 CASSLAVDRAYEQYF